These 30 T cell receptor beta chains share one sample of origin, sequenced in a study of response to subunit inactivated influenza vaccine. In TCRdb, the RT-PCR reads were re-called with MiXCR into one record per CDR3 protein. The sample consists of just under 250,000 distinct CDR3 sequences, 12% of them appearing once. The sequences come from non-naive T cells sorted from PBMCs, collected less than 15 days before vaccination. These receptors all come from a man aged 50-59 years who received an inactivated influenza vaccine.

This clonotype was counted between two and nine times. The V gene is TRBV6-6, the J gene TRBJ2-5; D gene ambiguous. The germline V and J ends were trimmed by 5 bases and 5 bases, with 12 bases remaining between them. The CDR3 runs 13 residues. CDR1 is MNHNY and CDR2 is SVGAGI in the germline V gene (reference sequence). CDR3 in amino acids: CASSLPGFETQYF. Written as DNA, the CDR3 is TGTGCCAGCAGTCTCCCCGGGTTTGAGACCCAGTACTTC.

This clonotype appeared many times. V and J are TRBV12-3 or TRBV12-4 and TRBJ2-3; D gene unclear. This CDR3 is built from 13 residues. V was clipped by 5 bases and J by 0 bases, with 6 bases between them. As DNA, the CDR3 is TGTGCCAGCAGTCAGGTTAGCACAGATACGCAGTATTTT. The encoded protein is CASSQVSTDTQYF.

In its sample, this clonotype was seen a few times. The chain joins TRBV6-2 or TRBV6-3 to TRBJ1-2; the D gene is possibly TRBD1 (5 bases). Germline CDR1 reads MNHEY; CDR2 reads SVGEGT. There are 14 residues in the CDR3. Trimming took off 5 bases at V and 8 bases at J, with 18 bases between the two ends. The CDR3 DNA reads TGTGCCAGCAGTCTTCCTCCAGGGATGAAGGGCTACACCTTC. As protein: CASSLPPGMKGYTF.

The genes are TRBV3-1 and TRBJ1-1; D might be TRBD1 (5 bases). CDR3 length: 14 residues. Trimming left V 2 bases short and J 2 bases short, with 9 bases between. Germline-derived CDR1 and CDR2 are LGHDT and YNNKEL (reference sequence). The CDR3 sequence: CASSQQGPNTEAFF. CDR3 in DNA: TGTGCCAGCAGCCAACAGGGACCCAACACTGAAGCTTTCTTT.

This clonotype turned up a few times. The chain joins TRBV27 to TRBJ2-1, with 10 bases that match TRBD2. The V gene's germline CDR1 is MNHEY and CDR2 SMNVEV (reference sequence). This CDR3 comprises 15 residues. The J segment lost 9 bases and the V segment lost 5 bases, leaving 10 bases of the junction unmatched. For the CDR3, the DNA is TGTGCCAGCAGTCCCCTACTAGCGGGGTCAGCTGAGCAGTTCTTC. Residues: CASSPLLAGSAEQFF.

This clonotype occurred a few times. The chain joins TRBV4-3 to TRBJ1-4, with D uncertain. V was cut by 0 bases and J by 1 base, with 9 bases left in between. The V gene's germline CDR1 is LGHNA and CDR2 YSLEER. The CDR3 totals 16 residues. The CDR3 nucleotides read TGCGCCAGCAGCCAAGATCTGAGGGTAACTAATGAAAAACTGTTTTTT. This sequence encodes CASSQDLRVTNEKLFF.

This clonotype turned up a few times. The rearrangement joins TRBV12-3 or TRBV12-4 to TRBJ2-7; D perhaps matches TRBD2 (6 bases). The CDR3 has 13 residues. Deletions cut 3 bases from V and 2 bases from J, with 8 bases between. This CDR3 reads CASSFRGTYEQYF. As DNA, the CDR3 is TGTGCCAGCAGTTTCCGCGGGACCTACGAGCAGTACTTC.

This clonotype was observed many times. The genes are TRBV4-1 and TRBJ2-5, with D perhaps TRBD2 (5 bases). The CDR3 has 16 residues. V was trimmed by 0 bases and J by 0 bases, leaving 11 bases between them. The germline gives CDR1 MGHRA, CDR2 YSYEKL. The CDR3 bases are TGCGCCAGCAGCCAAGACCCGTCCGGGGACCAAGAGACCCAGTACTTC. Residues: CASSQDPSGDQETQYF.

V and J are TRBV2 and TRBJ2-5, with D possibly matching TRBD2 (6 bases). The CDR3 covers 12 residues. CDR1 and CDR2 (germline): SNHLY, FYNNEI. V shed 7 bases and J shed 4 bases, with 10 bases lying between them. In DNA, the CDR3 is TGTGCCAGCAAGTGGGGGGTAGAGACCCAGTACTTC. This encodes CASKWGVETQYF.

The chain joins TRBV27 to TRBJ2-7, with 8 bases identical to TRBD2. The CDR3 spans 16 residues. Germline CDR1 is MNHEY and CDR2 is SMNVEV (reference sequence). V lost 6 bases to trimming and J lost 0 bases; unmatched junction nucleotides: 10. CDR3 in DNA: TGTGCCAGCAGGAGAAAGGAGCGGGGGAGCTCCTACGAGCAGTACTTC. This encodes CASRRKERGSSYEQYF.

The V gene is TRBV5-8, the J gene TRBJ2-7; D gene unclear. Trimming cost V 0 bases and J 3 bases, with 13 bases left between them. CDR1 and CDR2 (germline): SGHTS, YDEGEE. The CDR3 runs to 15 residues. CDR3 in DNA: TGTGCCAGCAGCTTGGCCGGCGGAAAAGTCTACGAGCAGTACTTC. It is translated as CASSLAGGKVYEQYF.

The gene calls are TRBV5-1 and TRBJ2-2, with D hard to call. Trimming pared 4 bases from V and 7 bases from J, leaving 20 bases between. Looked up from germline, CDR1 is SGHRS and CDR2 is YFSETQ. The CDR3 spans 16 residues. The CDR3 region is CASSPRTDMGGGELFF. CDR3 nucleotides: TGCGCCAGCAGCCCTCGGACCGATATGGGTGGCGGGGAGCTGTTTTTT. Variable domain in full (rest from reference TRBV5-1 and TRBJ2-2): KAGVTQTPRYLIKTRGQQVTLSCSPISGHRSVSWYQQTPGQGLQFLFEYFSETQRNKGNFPGRFSGRQFSNSRSEMNVSTLELGDSALYLCASSPRTDMGGGELFFGEGSRLTVL.

This clonotype was recorded a few times. The V call is TRBV3-1, the J call TRBJ2-3; D possibly corresponds to TRBD2 (5 bases). Germline V gene sequence: CDR1 LGHDT, CDR2 YNNKEL (reference sequence). Trimming removed 4 bases at V and 2 bases at J, with 10 bases between. The CDR3 has 14 amino acids. In DNA form, the CDR3 reads TGTGCCAGCAGCCCGGGATACTACACAGATACGCAGTATTTT. This sequence encodes CASSPGYYTDTQYF.

This clonotype was counted a single time. CDR3 in DNA: TGCAGTGCGCCGAGGTCGGGGGCTCTCCACGAGCAGTACTTC. This translates into CSAPRSGALHEQYF. This rearrangement joins TRBV20-1 to TRBJ2-7; either TRBD1 or TRBD2 may supply D (6 bases each). The germline V and J ends were trimmed by 6 bases and 5 bases, with 20 bases remaining between them. Germline CDR1 and CDR2: DFQATT and SNEGSKA (reference sequence). The CDR3 has 14 amino acids.

Only a few counts were recorded for this clonotype. The V and J genes are TRBV5-1 and TRBJ1-2; D remains unclear. The CDR3 runs 12 residues. Germline lookup yields CDR1 SGHRS and CDR2 YFSETQ. V gave up 5 bases and J gave up 7 bases, with 12 bases separating them. The CDR3 sequence: CASREGLGGYTF. CDR3 nucleotides: TGCGCCAGCAGGGAAGGGCTCGGTGGCTACACCTTC.

This clonotype showed up just a few times. The rearrangement links TRBV7-2 to TRBJ1-1; 7 bases map to TRBD1. The length of the CDR3 is 11 residues. V shed 5 bases, J shed 7 bases, and the junction held 1 base outside the gene matches. The germline V gene encodes CDR1 SGHTA and CDR2 FQGNSA. The chain's CDR3 is CASSGDSEAFF. Written as DNA, the CDR3 is TGTGCCAGCAGCGGGGACAGTGAAGCTTTCTTT.

There are a few counts of this clonotype. J is TRBJ2-7 and V is TRBV25-1; unclear D gene. This CDR3 has 14 amino acids. From germline, CDR1 is MGHDK and CDR2 SYGVNS. V lost 3 bases to trimming and J lost 2 bases, with 11 bases between them. The CDR3 protein is CASSESRFPYEQYF. The CDR3 nucleotides read TGTGCCAGCAGTGAGTCGCGGTTCCCCTACGAGCAGTACTTC.

This chain uses TRBV2 with TRBJ1-6; D call uncertain. The germline CDR1 and CDR2 sequences are SNHLY and FYNNEI. Deletions cut 6 bases from V and 12 bases from J, with 15 bases between. The CDR3 covers 13 residues. The CDR3 region has the DNA TGTGCCAGCAGAAACACGGCAGGTGGACCCCTCCACTTT. Its translation is CASRNTAGGPLHF.

The table lists this clonotype with many counts. The V gene is TRBV7-6, the J gene TRBJ2-1; 9 positions match TRBD2. This CDR3 contains 15 residues. Germline CDR1 and CDR2: SGHVS and FNYEAQ. Unmatched junction bases numbered 8, after V lost 5 bases and J lost 6 bases. The CDR3: CASSNSAGGLNEQFF. CDR3 DNA sequence: TGTGCCAGCAGCAATTCTGCGGGAGGGCTCAATGAGCAGTTCTTC.

In DNA, the CDR3 is TGCAGTGCTAGAGAGCACTCCACAGATACGCAGTATTTT. Protein product: CSAREHSTDTQYF. This sequence joins TRBV20-1 and TRBJ2-3, with D uncertain. Deletions cut 0 bases from V and 2 bases from J, with 6 bases between. Germline CDR1 is DFQATT and CDR2 is SNEGSKA (reference sequence). This CDR3 contains 13 residues.

This clonotype was counted many times. The chain recombines TRBV20-1 with TRBJ2-7, with 7 bases identical to TRBD2. Germline V lookup: CDR1 DFQATT, CDR2 SNEGSKA (reference sequence). The CDR3 is 15 residues long. The junction had 12 bases not matched to a gene; V was cut back by 6 bases and J by 1 base. The CDR3 spells CSASDGGGVSYEQYF. The CDR3 coding sequence is TGCAGTGCCTCAGACGGCGGGGGAGTGTCCTACGAGCAGTACTTC.

Notes on this clonotype: One base away lies a much larger clone, so this may be a sequencing read error. The chain combines TRBV5-1 with TRBJ2-2; 10 nucleotides match TRBD2. The CDR3 extends over 15 amino acids. Germline V CDR1 and CDR2: SGHRS, YFSETQ. CDR3 bases: TGCGTCAGCAGCCTAGCGGGGGAGAACACCGGGGAGCTGTTTTTT. Its translation: CVSSLAGENTGELFF. Combining the CDR3 with reference TRBV5-1 and TRBJ2-2 gives the whole variable domain KAGVTQTPRYLIKTRGQQVTLSCSPISGHRSVSWYQQTPGQGLQFLFEYFSETQRNKGNFPGRFSGRQFSNSRSEMNVSTLELGDSALYLCVSSLAGENTGELFFGEGSRLTVL.

There are a few counts of this clonotype. The genes are TRBV11-3 and TRBJ2-5; TRBD2 aligns across 7 bases. The V segment lost 3 bases and the J segment 4 bases; nucleotides outside the gene matches: 5. There are 14 residues in the CDR3. Germline-derived CDR1 and CDR2 are SGHNT and YENEEA. The chain's CDR3 is CASSLGGFGETQYF. The CDR3, as DNA: TGTGCCAGCAGCTTGGGGGGGTTTGGAGAGACCCAGTACTTC.

Notes on this clonotype: A read error may be the cause here, since a much bigger clone is one base away. The chain employs TRBV18 and TRBJ2-1, with D uncertain. Trimming shortened V by 3 bases and J by 7 bases, and 16 bases separated the two germline ends. Germline CDR1 and CDR2: KGHSH and LQKENI. CDR3 length equals 15 residues. The CDR3 loop is CASSPTVIRDNEQFF. CDR3 DNA: TGTGCCAGCTCACCGACGGTCATTAGGGATAATGAGCAGTTCTTC.

The chain joins TRBV14 to TRBJ2-4, with no clear D. V dropped 0 bases and J dropped 9 bases, with 9 bases sitting between them. There are 13 residues in the CDR3. CDR1 is SGHDN, CDR2 FVKESK, per germline. The CDR3, as DNA: TGTGCCAGCAGCCAAGACATCGTAGGCATTCAGTACTTC. Translating it yields CASSQDIVGIQYF.

The rearrangement joins TRBV6-1 to TRBJ1-6; D ambiguous. Looked up from germline, CDR1 is MNHNS and CDR2 is SASEGT. This CDR3 has 15 residues. Trimming removed 4 bases at V and 6 bases at J, with 13 bases between. DNA of the CDR3: TGTGCCAGCAGTGGGACCTCCAACCCTAATTCACCCCTCCACTTT. Protein: CASSGTSNPNSPLHF.

This clonotype was observed at least ten times. The chain combines TRBV24-1 with TRBJ2-2, with 10 bases aligning to TRBD1. The CDR3 has 15 residues. Germline V CDR1 and CDR2: KGHDR, SFDVKD. J was trimmed by 7 bases and V by 7 bases; bases with no gene match: 8. The CDR3 here is CATSAGTGDLGELFF. In DNA form, the CDR3 reads TGTGCCACCAGCGCCGGGACAGGGGATCTCGGGGAGCTGTTTTTT.

V and J are TRBV20-1 and TRBJ2-3, with a possible D match to TRBD2 (5 bases). Germline CDR1 reads DFQATT; CDR2 reads SNEGSKA (reference sequence). The CDR3 sequence is 15 residues long. V was clipped by 3 bases and J by 5 bases, with 18 bases between them. The CDR3 DNA follows: TGCAGTGCTAGCCACTTTAGCGTTCGTGGAGATACGCAGTATTTT. This gives the protein CSASHFSVRGDTQYF.

Ten or more counts support this clonotype. V gene TRBV20-1 combines with J gene TRBJ2-3, with D possibly matching TRBD2 (5 bases). Looked up from germline, CDR1 is DFQATT and CDR2 is SNEGSKA (reference sequence). V dropped 6 bases and J dropped 4 bases, with 17 bases sitting between them. CDR3 size: 14 residues. In DNA form, the CDR3 reads TGCAGTGCCCCGACGGGGTTCAAGGCAGATACGCAGTATTTT. Encoded protein: CSAPTGFKADTQYF.

The sample holds a few counts of this clonotype. The rearrangement links TRBV2 to TRBJ2-5; 8 bases align to TRBD2. The trim removed 7 bases at V and 4 bases at J, leaving 14 bases unmatched. Germline V gives CDR1 SNHLY, CDR2 FYNNEI. This CDR3 is built from 16 residues. The CDR3 DNA reads TGTGCCAGCAAGGCGGGGACTGGACTAGCAAGAGAGACCCAGTACTTC. Translating it yields CASKAGTGLARETQYF.